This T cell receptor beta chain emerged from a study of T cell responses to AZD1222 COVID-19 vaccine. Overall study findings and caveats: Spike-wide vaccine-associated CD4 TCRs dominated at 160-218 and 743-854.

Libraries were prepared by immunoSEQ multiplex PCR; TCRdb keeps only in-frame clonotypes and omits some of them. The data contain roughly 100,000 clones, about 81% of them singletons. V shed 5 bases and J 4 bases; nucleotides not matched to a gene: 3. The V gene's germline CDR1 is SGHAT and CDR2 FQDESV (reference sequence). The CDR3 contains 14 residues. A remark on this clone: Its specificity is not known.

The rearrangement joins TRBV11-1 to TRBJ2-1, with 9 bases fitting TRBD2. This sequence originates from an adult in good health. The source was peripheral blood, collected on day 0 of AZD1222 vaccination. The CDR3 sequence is CASSLGLAYNEQFF. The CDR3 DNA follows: TGTGCCAGCAGCCTGGGACTAGCTTACAATGAGCAGTTCTTC. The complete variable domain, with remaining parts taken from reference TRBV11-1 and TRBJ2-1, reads EAEVAQSPRYKITEKSQAVAFWCDPISGHATLYWYRQILGQGPELLVQFQDESVVDDSQLPKDRFSAERLKGVDSTLKIQPAELGDSAMYLCASSLGLAYNEQFFGPGTRLTVL.